The clone carrying this TCR beta chain has ten or more counts. This specimen belongs to a study of Graves' ophthalmopathy and Graves' hyperthyroidism. The CDR3 runs 14 residues. The germline CDR1 and CDR2 sequences are SGDLS and YYNGEE. V shed 0 bases, J shed 5 bases, and the junction held 2 bases outside the gene matches. The sequenced template was RNA, covering the TCR beta CDR3 region. First-round RT-PCR with HTBI primers preceded a second-round multiplex PCR. TCRdb analysed the multiplex PCR reads with MiXCR anew, one entry per CDR3 protein. The repertoire consists of 400,000 to 500,000 distinct CDR3 sequences, with 20% to 25% occurring once and the leading ten covering around 3%. Hyperthyroidism patients had new diagnoses, durations under 2 months, and ages of 18 to 65. Certain patients, namely those with other autoimmune diseases, uncontrolled infections, pregnancy or lactation, were excluded. PBMCs were isolated from an approximately 10 ml sample of fresh peripheral blood.

J is TRBJ1-2 and V is TRBV9; 9 bases map to TRBD1. The sample consisted of peripheral blood. This TCR came from a woman aged 18-35 years with stable Graves' hyperthyroidism. CDR3 sequence: CASSVGQGVYGYTF. DNA of the CDR3: TGTGCCAGCAGCGTAGGACAGGGGGTATATGGCTACACCTTC.